Listed below are T cell receptor beta chains from one sample, sequenced in a study of shared clonotypes between healthy human individuals. The assay was immunoSEQ multiplex PCR, and TCRdb's table has in-frame clones only and misses some. Of about 1,900,000 clones listed, about 95% were seen once; the top ten hold approximately 1%. Sequencing was done on a sample of naive CD8+ T cells sorted from blood. The receptors here all came from a man between 18 and 35 years old in good health. The CDR3 runs from the conserved cysteine through the conserved F or W.

TRBV10-3	TRBJ2-5	CAISESSTVIQETQYF
TRBV25-1	TRBJ2-7	CASTPGNNEQYF
TRBV11-2	TRBJ2-1	CASSLGGGIAYNEQFF
TRBV29-1	TRBJ1-1	CSGRGNLNTEAFF
TRBV9	TRBJ2-7	CASSFSGGPSYEQYF
TRBV11-1	TRBJ1-6	CASSLATGSPLHF
TRBV7-8	TRBJ2-7	CASSSAGLAGGSYEQYF
TRBV4-1	TRBJ2-7	CASSQETGSREQYF
TRBV7-2	TRBJ2-5	CASSFRGNSQETQYF
TRBV27	TRBJ2-7	CASTTNVGGVNEQYF
TRBV6-5	TRBJ2-7	CASSYSSGEEEYEQYF
TRBV27	TRBJ2-7	CASSWRTSGTGEQYF
TRBV2	TRBJ1-1	CASRLGAGNTEAFF
TRBV29-1	TRBJ1-2	CSVHTGTGSYGYTF
TRBV27	TRBJ1-3	CASSFDSGNTIYF
TRBV7-7	TRBJ2-5	CASSLGQGLWYGETQYF
TRBV7-2	TRBJ2-1	CASSPRLAGADEQFF
TRBV28	TRBJ1-2	CASSWSNYGYTF
TRBV5-6	TRBJ1-1	CASSLVVGMNTEAFF
TRBV5-1	TRBJ2-7	CASSWTGQGYEQYF
TRBV7-9	TRBJ2-5	CASSLAQGDQTQYF
TRBV29-1	TRBJ2-5	CSAAGYGQETQYF
TRBV5-6	TRBJ2-7	CASSWDRGAYEQYF
TRBV5-4	TRBJ2-1	CASTRDYTYNEQFF
TRBV27	TRBJ1-2	CASSPRDRIYGYTF
TRBV7-9	TRBJ2-5	CASSPPSGAETQYF
TRBV27	TRBJ2-7	CASSPSGGLAGEQYF
TRBV2	TRBJ2-3	CASSNWTGHNWDTQYF
TRBV30	TRBJ2-7	CAWSDLGSGGLSSYEQYF
TRBV29-1	TRBJ2-3	CSVRPRLAGGTDTQYF
TRBV27	TRBJ2-7	CASSLWPGADEQYF
TRBV5-6	TRBJ2-3	CASSLAPLADTTDTQYF
TRBV6-1	TRBJ1-5	CASSEFSGGAGNQPQHF
TRBV27	TRBJ2-1	CASSFSGGAFGEQFF
TRBV5-4	TRBJ2-7	CASSTRDRGPYEQYF
TRBV18	TRBJ1-3	CASSLTSEGTGNTIYF
TRBV27	TRBJ2-7	CASSSPPDGSYEQYF
TRBV9	TRBJ2-1	CASSIAAGGVYEQFF
TRBV13	TRBJ2-7	CASSLEGGRRDEQYF
TRBV11-2	TRBJ2-5	CASSLTGVLETQYF
TRBV13	TRBJ2-7	CASSLEGGGYEQYF
TRBV27	TRBJ2-3	CASSPGQNTDTQYF
TRBV4-3	TRBJ1-1	CASSQDGSMNTEAFF
TRBV5-4	TRBJ2-7	CASSFPQGDEQYF
TRBV27	TRBJ1-6	CASSLVGGKEPLHF
TRBV4-1	TRBJ2-1	CASTERQGGNNEQFF
TRBV10-3	TRBJ1-1	CAIRGTGAVTEAFF